This T cell receptor (beta chain) was profiled in a study of blood T cell repertoires in COVID-19. Background on the study: Samples taken during acute and convalescent COVID-19 were collected in the United States, Italy and Spain. T cells, B-cell-depleted T cells, or PBMCs supplied cDNA or gDNA.

As originally analysed: Nucleated cell number was recorded as an estimate derived from reference gene primer amplification. TCRdb keeps only in-frame clones here, not all; method: immunoSEQ multiplex PCR. V, J and clone size reflect that table, while D and trimming were determined from the DNA. Here the sample spans a few hundred thousand clones, around 88% being singletons. The sample was peripheral blood. This TCR came from a woman under 40 who had recovered from COVID-19.

As DNA, the CDR3 is TGTGCCAGCAGCTTAGGGACACCTGGAAACACCATATATTTT. This sequence encodes CASSLGTPGNTIYF. The chain has TRBV7-2 and TRBJ1-3; a weak D match, TRBD1 (5 bases). Germline V lookup: CDR1 SGHTA, CDR2 FQGNSA. V shed 1 base and J shed 2 bases, with 6 bases lying between them. The CDR3 totals 14 residues. Drawing the rest from reference TRBV7-2 and TRBJ1-3, the complete variable domain is GAGVSQSPSNKVTEKGKDVELRCDPISGHTALYWYRQSLGQGLEFLIYFQGNSAPDKSGLPSDRFSAERTGGSVSTLTIQRTQQEDSAVYLCASSLGTPGNTIYFGEGSWLTVV.